What follows is one T cell receptor beta chain and its context. Its antigen remains unidentified. The input lacks base qualities; no much larger clone sits a single base away. The V end gives up 6 bases and the J end 4 bases, leaving 10 bases in the junction not matched to a gene. In the germline V gene, CDR1 corresponds to MNHEY and CDR2 to SVGAGI. Including cysteine and phenylalanine, the CDR3 has 15 amino acids. The kept DNA is CDR3 alone, 45 bases in frame from the first base. The record originates from a study of graft-versus-host responses after intestinal transplantation (dated by TCRdb to 2020 to 2023). About the study as a whole: The transplants that recipients got were multivisceral, liver-intestinal, or isolated intestinal. Anti-thymocyte globulin induction was given to all recipients, followed by maintenance tacrolimus and steroids for 3 to 4 years. Graft-versus-host and host-versus-graft alloreactive T cell clones were tracked in the graft, circulation and bone marrow after intestinal transplantation using bulk TCR-beta CDR3 sequencing. To identify alloreactive clones, pre-transplant mixed lymphocyte reaction products were sequenced and compared with unstimulated pre-transplant donor and recipient T cells. The cohort enrolled 20 to 30 intestinal transplant recipients including one retransplant, and a few patients lacking pretransplant specimens were excluded. A peak of at least 4% donor T cells among recipient peripheral blood mononuclear cells was the definition used for donor T cell macrochimerism. Instead of going to the commercial service, samples from a few later patients were sequenced in-house on an Illumina MiSeq and processed with MiXCR.

The method was the immunoSEQ multiplex PCR assay. For most patients, genomic DNA was isolated with the Qiagen DNeasy Blood and Tissue Kit and sent frozen to Adaptive Biotechnologies for TCR sequencing. For most patients, high-throughput TCR-beta CDR3 sequencing of genomic DNA was performed by Adaptive Biotechnologies. The study's processing was this. Adaptive's ImmunoSEQ software was the source of the TCR sequencing data for about 20 patients, while three other patients were processed with MiXCR and VDJtools. To correct CD4 versus CD8 sorting errors, any sequence found in both subsets at a frequency ratio below 5:1 was removed. CDR3 nucleotide sequences shared between donor and recipient were removed because their origin could not be assigned. To be classed as alloreactive, a clone needed at least 2-fold expansion over unstimulated cells and a minimum CFSE-low frequency of 0.002% (template counts) or 0.001% (read counts). Mappable clones were those detected in sequenced pre-transplant spleen, lymph node, or MLR CFSE-low populations of the donor or recipient. The cumulative frequency of alloreactive clones was calculated as a percentage of all sequences, weighted by copy number. Imported from immuneACCESS, the table was reduced by TCRdb to in-frame sequences with V and J called. These copies leave out some clones; in studies compared against another copy, an unresolved V gene accounts for under half, and the cause of the remainder is not known. V, J and clone size reflect that table, while D and trimming were determined from the DNA. The sample contains 90,000 to 130,000 clones, approximately 90% of them found a single time. Together, the top ten hold under 0.3% of the sample.

General findings and caveats noted by the study authors: GvH clones were detected in recipient bone marrow, and some of these GvH clones were observed earlier in ileal mucosa or blood, consistent with an intestinal mucosal origin. Conclusions were limited by the relatively low number and heterogeneity of intestinal transplant patients. Early after transplant, peak levels of circulating GvH clones were associated with declines in HvG clones. High GvH to HvG T cell clonal ratios were observed in the allografts of patients with donor T cell macrochimerism.

The time point label here, explained by the study, means: cells obtained before transplantation from donor or recipient. CD3+CD4+ and CD3+CD8+ populations were FACS-sorted from unstimulated pre-transplant donor and recipient cells taken from spleen or lymph nodes. This receptor was taken from a human donor who was the organ donor for an intestinal transplant. In this chain, TRBV6-5 is recombined with TRBJ2-7; TRBD2 matches 9 bases in the middle. This specimen consisted of unstimulated CD4+ T cells sorted from spleen or lymph node cells, obtained before transplant. The nucleotides read TGTGCCAGCAGCCGCGTAGCGGGAGTAGGGTACGAGCAGTACTTC. It translates to CASSRVAGVGYEQYF.